These 24 T cell receptor beta chains share one sample of origin, sequenced in a study of T cell responses to AZD1222 COVID-19 vaccine. Only in-frame clones appear in the TCRdb table, and some are missing; sequencing was by immunoSEQ multiplex PCR. The profile shows approximately 150,000 clones, roughly 86% of them singletons. Specimen: peripheral blood, collected 28 days after the second AZD1222 dose. All receptors come from an adult who received the AZD1222 COVID-19 vaccine.

The J gene is TRBJ1-2, the V gene TRBV6-5; 7 bases are shared with TRBD1. CDR1 is MNHEY and CDR2 is SVGAGI in the germline V gene. The length of the CDR3 is 12 residues. V was clipped by 7 bases and J by 11 bases; unmatched bases: 10. This CDR3 reads CASTLTGVGYTF. In DNA form, the CDR3 reads TGTGCCAGCACCTTAACAGGGGTTGGGTACACCTTC.

V gene TRBV19 combines with J gene TRBJ2-3; tentatively, D is TRBD1 (5 bases). The germline CDR1 and CDR2 sequences are LNHDA and SQIVND (reference sequence). Trimming shortened V by 4 bases and J by 3 bases, and 17 bases separated the two germline ends. CDR3 size: 16 residues. CDR3 nucleotide sequence: TGTGCCAGTAGTAGTGGGTGGCAGGGTGAAACAGATACGCAGTATTTT. Amino acids: CASSSGWQGETDTQYF.

The chain combines TRBV13 with TRBJ1-4; a weak D match, TRBD1 (6 bases). The V end lost 3 bases, the J end lost 2 bases, and 13 bases lay between the germline ends. CDR1 is PRHDT and CDR2 is FYEKMQ in the germline V gene (reference sequence). The CDR3 spans 16 residues. The CDR3 here is CASSFRGAGTNEKLFF. The CDR3 nucleotides read TGTGCCAGCAGCTTTAGGGGGGCTGGGACTAATGAAAAACTGTTTTTT.

The chain employs TRBV15 and TRBJ2-2; tentatively, D is TRBD1 (6 bases). Germline values: CDR1 LNHNV, CDR2 YYDKDF (reference sequence). Trimming removed 4 bases from V and 5 bases from J, with 17 bases in between. CDR3 length: 16 amino acids. DNA of the CDR3: TGTGCCACCAGCAAGGGGACATCCTATATTACCGGGGAGCTGTTTTTT. Its translation is CATSKGTSYITGELFF. Together with reference TRBV15 and TRBJ2-2, the CDR3 gives the full variable domain: DAMVIQNPRYQVTQFGKPVTLSCSQTLNHNVMYWYQQKSSQAPKLLFHYYDKDFNNEADTPDNFQSRRPNTSFCFLDIRSPGLGDTAMYLCATSKGTSYITGELFFGEGSRLTVL.

The chain uses TRBV21-1 and TRBJ1-2; TRBD1, as called in the table, went unchecked against the DNA. TRBV21-1 is described as a pseudogene. The length of the CDR3 is 14 residues. CDR3 residues: CASSIGTGVCGYTF. As DNA, the CDR3 is TGTGCCAGCAGCATAGGGACAGGGGTATGTGGCTACACCTTC.

The chain has TRBV24-1 and TRBJ1-1; TRBD1 matches at 8 bases. This CDR3 is built from 15 residues. From germline, CDR1 is KGHDR and CDR2 SFDVKD. Trimming took 6 bases from V and 5 from J; bases not matched to a gene: 10. Here the CDR3 DNA reads TGTGCCACCAGTCGGGACAGGTGGGTTGAGACTGAAGCTTTCTTT. Its protein is CATSRDRWVETEAFF.

This sequence joins TRBV7-2 and TRBJ2-7; 8 nucleotides agree with TRBD1. Trimming removed 4 bases from V and 4 bases from J; junction bases left unmatched: 9. The germline CDR1 and CDR2 sequences are SGHTA and FQGNSA. The CDR3 has 15 amino acids. Written as DNA, the CDR3 is TGTGCCAGCAGCTATTTTACAGGGGGTGGGTACGAGCAGTACTTC. This gives the protein CASSYFTGGGYEQYF.

The rearrangement links TRBV30 to TRBJ1-1, with D hard to call. The CDR3 totals 12 residues. Germline V gene lookup returns CDR1 GTSNPN and CDR2 SVGIG (reference sequence). Trimming stripped 3 bases from V and 2 bases from J, with 7 bases between. In nucleotides, the CDR3 is TGTGCCTGGAGCAGAGTTAACACTGAAGCTTTCTTT. It specifies CAWSRVNTEAFF.

Only one count was recorded for this clone. The CDR3 DNA is TGTGCCACCCGGACAGAGGGATACGAGCAGTACTTC. This encodes CATRTEGYEQYF. This rearrangement joins TRBV10-3 to TRBJ2-7; D is possibly TRBD1 (6 bases). Trimming took off 10 bases at V and 4 bases at J, with 14 bases between the two ends. The germline V gene encodes CDR1 ENHRY and CDR2 SYGVKD. The CDR3 spans 12 residues.

The CDR3 protein is CASQITGADQPQHF. The CDR3 coding sequence is TGTGCCAGTCAGATAACGGGGGCGGATCAGCCCCAGCATTTT. The chain joins TRBV19 to TRBJ1-5, with D perhaps matching TRBD1 (6 bases). The CDR3 totals 14 residues. Germline V CDR1 and CDR2: LNHDA, SQIVND (reference sequence). The germline V and J ends were trimmed by 8 bases and 5 bases, with 16 bases remaining between them.

The V and J genes are TRBV24-1 and TRBJ2-5; possibly TRBD1 for D (5 bases). The CDR3 length is 16 residues. Per the germline V gene, CDR1 is KGHDR and CDR2 is SFDVKD. V was clipped by 1 base and J by 5 bases, with 16 bases between them. Written as DNA, the CDR3 is TGTGCCACCAGTGATTTCGGGCAGGGTCTACCGGAGACCCAGTACTTC. Its translation: CATSDFGQGLPETQYF.

The chain has TRBV5-1 and TRBJ1-2, with D possibly TRBD1 on 6 matching bases. The CDR3 has 15 residues. Germline CDR1 SGHRS, CDR2 YFSETQ. V dropped 7 bases and J dropped 6 bases, with 22 bases sitting between them. The CDR3 DNA follows: TGCGCCAGCTCGGAGGAACATAGGGGGTCCGATGGCTACACCTTC. Translating it yields CASSEEHRGSDGYTF. The full variable domain, completed using reference TRBV5-1 and TRBJ1-2, is KAGVTQTPRYLIKTRGQQVTLSCSPISGHRSVSWYQQTPGQGLQFLFEYFSETQRNKGNFPGRFSGRQFSNSRSEMNVSTLELGDSALYLCASSEEHRGSDGYTFGSGTRLTVV.

This chain joins TRBV7-9 and TRBJ1-1; unclear D gene. Germline CDR1 reads SEHNR; CDR2 reads FQNEAQ (reference sequence). Trimming stripped 6 bases from V and 4 bases from J, with 18 bases between. The CDR3 covers 15 residues. The CDR3 sequence is CASSRRTVGSTEAFF. The CDR3 DNA reads as TGTGCCAGCAGTCGACGGACGGTGGGGAGCACTGAAGCTTTCTTT.

V usage is TRBV5-4 and J usage is TRBJ1-5, with D unresolved. Germline assignment: CDR1 SGHNT and CDR2 YYREEE (reference sequence). The CDR3 loop spans 13 amino acids. Trimming removed 5 bases at V and 5 bases at J, with 11 bases between. The CDR3 protein is CASSPAPYQPQHF. CDR3 sequence (DNA): TGTGCCAGCAGTCCCGCCCCCTATCAGCCCCAGCATTTT. The full variable domain, completed using reference TRBV5-4 and TRBJ1-5, is ETGVTQSPTHLIKTRGQQVTLRCSSQSGHNTVSWYQQALGQGPQFIFQYYREEENGRGNFPPRFSGLQFPNYSSELNVNALELDDSALYLCASSPAPYQPQHFGDGTRLSIL.

This clone has a handful of counts. The chain uses TRBV10-3 and TRBJ2-1; D is possibly TRBD2 (6 bases). This CDR3 contains 13 residues. The V end lost 3 bases, the J end lost 7 bases, and 10 bases lay between the germline ends. Germline V gene sequence: CDR1 ENHRY, CDR2 SYGVKD. The CDR3 DNA reads TGTGCCATCAGTGATGACGGGAGAAATGAGCAGTTCTTC. The encoded protein is CAISDDGRNEQFF.

The count of this clone is one. The V gene is TRBV30, the J gene TRBJ1-2; D uncertain. The germline V gene has CDR1 GTSNPN and CDR2 SVGIG (reference sequence). The V gene lost 2 bases and the J gene lost 8 bases, with 15 bases spanning the gap. CDR3 length: 13 residues. The CDR3 bases are TGTGCCTGGAGTTTAAGGACTTCTGGGGGCTACACCTTC. It codes for CAWSLRTSGGYTF. The whole variable domain, filled in from reference TRBV30 and TRBJ1-2, reads SQTIHQWPATLVQPVGSPLSLECTVEGTSNPNLYWYRQAAGRGLQLLFYSVGIGQISSEVPQNLSASRPQDRQFILSSKKLLLSDSGFYLCAWSLRTSGGYTFGSGTRLTVV.

The V and J genes are TRBV10-3 and TRBJ2-3; a weak D match, TRBD2 (7 bases). Trimming took off 3 bases at V and 3 bases at J, with 13 bases between the two ends. Germline V lookup: CDR1 ENHRY, CDR2 SYGVKD. The length of the CDR3 is 15 residues. This chain's CDR3 is CAISDKRGQTDTQYF. CDR3 nucleotides: TGTGCCATCAGTGACAAGCGGGGACAAACAGATACGCAGTATTTT.

This sequence joins TRBV18 and TRBJ2-1; no definite D call. The germline gives CDR1 KGHSH, CDR2 LQKENI. V lost 2 bases to trimming and J lost 9 bases, with 8 bases between them. The CDR3 runs to 12 residues. CDR3 DNA sequence: TGTGCCAGCTCACCAGGCAGTGGTGAGCAGTTCTTC. It specifies CASSPGSGEQFF. Variable domain in full (rest from reference TRBV18 and TRBJ2-1): NAGVMQNPRHLVRRRGQEARLRCSPMKGHSHVYWYRQLPEEGLKFMVYLQKENIIDESGMPKERFSAEFPKEGPSILRIQQVVRGDSAAYFCASSPGSGEQFFGPGTRLTVL.

The chain combines TRBV18 with TRBJ1-3, with unresolved D. CDR3 size: 15 residues. Per the germline V gene, CDR1 is KGHSH and CDR2 is LQKENI. V was trimmed by 0 bases and J by 4 bases, leaving 10 bases between them. The CDR3 region is CASSPPAGRGNTIYF. The CDR3 nucleotides are TGTGCCAGCTCACCACCGGCAGGACGAGGAAACACCATATATTTT.

This chain joins TRBV10-3 and TRBJ2-7; D is undetermined. The CDR3 totals 12 residues. Looked up from germline, CDR1 is ENHRY and CDR2 is SYGVKD. V was clipped by 0 bases and J by 12 bases, with 12 bases between them. The CDR3 loop is CAISESTVIWYF. Written as DNA, the CDR3 is TGTGCCATCAGTGAGTCGACGGTCATCTGGTACTTC.

This clone has a handful of counts. V gene TRBV5-4 combines with J gene TRBJ2-3; TRBD2 matches 9 bases. Germline V gives CDR1 SGHNT, CDR2 YYREEE (reference sequence). This CDR3 contains 15 residues. The J segment lost 2 bases and the V segment lost 0 bases, leaving 1 base of the junction unmatched. The CDR3 sequence is CASSLAGLATDTQYF. DNA of the CDR3: TGTGCCAGCAGCTTGGCGGGACTAGCCACAGATACGCAGTATTTT.

The V call is TRBV19, the J call TRBJ1-1; 8 bases map to TRBD1. The CDR3 totals 15 residues. Germline lookup yields CDR1 LNHDA and CDR2 SQIVND (reference sequence). The V and J ends lost 3 bases and 4 bases, in that order; junction bases with no gene match: 7. This chain's CDR3 is CASSIPRTGLTEAFF. The DNA for the CDR3 is TGTGCCAGTAGTATCCCACGGACAGGGCTCACTGAAGCTTTCTTT.

The chain employs TRBV6-5 and TRBJ1-1; D is possibly TRBD1 (5 bases). The V gene lost 6 bases and the J gene lost 3 bases, with 14 bases spanning the gap. Per the germline V gene, CDR1 is MNHEY and CDR2 is SVGAGI. CDR3 length equals 14 residues. CDR3 loop: CASRLLAGDTEAFF. CDR3 DNA sequence: TGTGCCAGCAGGTTACTCGCGGGGGACACTGAAGCTTTCTTT.

The J gene is TRBJ2-1, the V gene TRBV28; D is ambiguous. The CDR3 extends over 11 amino acids. CDR1 is MDHEN, CDR2 SYDVKM, per germline. CDR3: CGTITYNEQFF. The DNA for the CDR3 is TGTGGGACCATTACCTACAATGAGCAGTTCTTC.